This T cell receptor (beta chain) was captured by sequencing in a study of glioma-infiltrating T cells after dendritic cell vaccination. As for the study in general: Samples are from glioblastoma patients in Phase I and II dendritic cell vaccine trials. Study-level results: Higher TCR clonality did not directly relate to longer survival.

Sequencing was performed with immunoSEQ multiplex PCR; in TCRdb, only in-frame clones are kept and a portion is missing. Here the sample spans about 100,000 clones, approximately 80% being singletons. Germline V CDR1 and CDR2: SGHRS, YFSETQ. J lost 2 bases, V lost 3 bases, and 4 bases had no gene match. The CDR3 is 14 residues long. Time point reported: after dendritic cell vaccination, including at tumor progression/relapse. Patients had residual fresh-frozen tumor tissue and more than two years of survival data. Note on this clone: Its antigen remains unidentified.

Sequencing used blood, obtained after dendritic cell vaccination. The receptor was isolated from a human donor with glioblastoma. The genes are TRBV5-1 and TRBJ1-2; 7 bases match TRBD1. The CDR3 reads CASSSMTGNYGYTF. As DNA, the CDR3 is TGCGCCAGCAGCTCGATGACAGGGAACTATGGCTACACCTTC. Looking up the rest from reference TRBV5-1 and TRBJ1-2 gives the full variable domain: KAGVTQTPRYLIKTRGQQVTLSCSPISGHRSVSWYQQTPGQGLQFLFEYFSETQRNKGNFPGRFSGRQFSNSRSEMNVSTLELGDSALYLCASSSMTGNYGYTFGSGTRLTVV.